Each of the 15 T cell receptor beta chains below was sequenced from the same sample in a study of early T cells in non-severe SARS-CoV-2 infection (dated by TCRdb to the early 2020s). Libraries came from 5' RACE. For sequencing, a NextSeq 500 was employed. TCRdb cleaned the public reads at Q25 with fastp, built clones with MiXCR and kept in-frame beta chains. Records with the same CDR3 protein are collapsed into one entry carrying the most frequent genes and DNA. In this sample the table shows some 26,000 distinct CDR3 sequences, roughly 4.4% of which occur a single time. Clones ranked in the top ten supply 10% to 12% of the sample. Sequenced sample: whole blood. Every receptor here comes from an adult who was a healthcare worker with PCR-confirmed SARS-CoV-2 infection or an uninfected control (not recorded which).

This clonotype was seen at least ten times. The V gene is TRBV19, the J gene TRBJ2-1; a possible D gene is TRBD2 (5 bases). Looked up from germline, CDR1 is LNHDA and CDR2 is SQIVND (reference sequence). This CDR3 is 16 amino acids long. The V gene lost 0 bases and the J gene lost 0 bases, with 9 bases spanning the gap. The DNA for the CDR3 is TGTGCCAGTAGTATAGATCTAGCTAGCTCCTACAATGAGCAGTTCTTC. Translation gives CASSIDLASSYNEQFF.

This clonotype showed up many times. The chain employs TRBV20-1 and TRBJ2-2; 9 positions agree with TRBD2. CDR3 length: 13 residues. J was trimmed by 6 bases and V by 6 bases; bases with no gene match: 5. Germline assignment: CDR1 DFQATT and CDR2 SNEGSKA (reference sequence). CDR3 amino acids: CSARGLAAGELFF. CDR3 nucleotide sequence: TGCAGTGCCAGGGGACTAGCTGCCGGGGAGCTGTTTTTT.

This clonotype was counted at least ten times. The chain employs TRBV6-5 and TRBJ2-5; TRBD1 or TRBD2 may be the D gene (5 bases each). In germline, CDR1 is MNHEY, CDR2 SVGAGI. Trimming pared 8 bases from V and 1 base from J, leaving 14 bases between. The CDR3 sequence is 14 residues long. The CDR3 here is CASAHRDVQETQYF. In nucleotides, the CDR3 is TGTGCCAGCGCCCACCGGGACGTCCAAGAGACCCAGTACTTC.

Within the sample, this clonotype is large. The chain is built from TRBV7-6 and TRBJ2-7; TRBD2 is a possible D gene (7 bases). Germline V lookup: CDR1 SGHVS, CDR2 FNYEAQ. The CDR3 runs 15 residues. Trimming took off 5 bases at V and 2 bases at J, with 16 bases between the two ends. The CDR3 DNA follows: TGTGCCAGCAGCCCCCGCGGGGGCTATACCTACGAGCAGTACTTC. This sequence encodes CASSPRGGYTYEQYF.

V and J are TRBV9 and TRBJ1-6; TRBD1 matches 7 bases. This CDR3 is 14 amino acids long. The trim removed 2 bases at V and 6 bases at J, leaving 2 bases unmatched. Germline V gives CDR1 SGDLS, CDR2 YYNGEE. Here the CDR3 reads CASSVGTVNSPLHF. DNA of the CDR3: TGTGCCAGCAGCGTCGGGACAGTTAATTCACCCCTCCACTTT.

In this sample, this clonotype turned up many times. The chain links TRBV5-4 to TRBJ2-3, with 7 positions matching TRBD1. This CDR3 is built from 14 residues. The germline gives CDR1 SGHNT, CDR2 YYREEE (reference sequence). The J segment lost 6 bases and the V segment lost 5 bases, leaving 9 bases of the junction unmatched. CDR3 nucleotide sequence: TGTGCCAGCAGGCTACGGACAGGAGATGATACGCAGTATTTT. Translating it yields CASRLRTGDDTQYF.

There are a few counts of this clonotype. The chain joins TRBV6-2 or TRBV6-3 to TRBJ2-7; possibly TRBD2 for D (6 bases). This CDR3 is built from 15 residues. Trimming pared 6 bases from V and 0 bases from J, leaving 15 bases between. Germline V gene data show CDR1 as MNHEY and CDR2 as SVGEGT. The CDR3 DNA reads as TGTGCCAGCAGCAGGGACTCCTATAGCTCCTACGAGCAGTACTTC. Translating gives CASSRDSYSSYEQYF.

This clonotype was observed at least ten times. The chain couples TRBV12-3 or TRBV12-4 to TRBJ2-1, with D perhaps matching TRBD1 (5 bases). Trimming shortened V by 3 bases and J by 9 bases, and 6 bases separated the two germline ends. The CDR3 extends over 11 amino acids. The CDR3 spells CASSLGREQFF. CDR3 DNA: TGTGCCAGCAGTTTGGGGCGTGAGCAGTTCTTC.

This clonotype was counted at least ten times. CDR3 region: CASSYSSEEYAFF. Written as DNA, the CDR3 is TGTGCCAGCAGTTACTCATCAGAGGAATATGCTTTCTTT. The gene calls are TRBV6-6 and TRBJ1-1; D not resolved. Trimming removed 0 bases from V and 11 bases from J, with 13 bases in between. CDR1 MNHNY and CDR2 SVGAGI come from the germline V gene (reference sequence). CDR3 length: 13 amino acids.

This clonotype was seen ten or more times. The chain employs TRBV4-2 and TRBJ1-6; 8 bases fit TRBD1. CDR3 size: 15 residues. CDR1 and CDR2 from the germline V gene are LGHNA and YNFKEQ. With 2 bases clipped from V and 7 bases from J, the junction kept 4 bases outside the gene matches. The CDR3 DNA sequence: TGTGCCAGCAGCCAAAAATACAGGGGGAATTCACCCCTCCACTTT. It specifies CASSQKYRGNSPLHF.

This chain uses TRBV12-3 or TRBV12-4 with TRBJ1-2; TRBD1 is a possible D gene (5 bases). This CDR3 is built from 13 residues. Trimming cost V 6 bases and J 8 bases, with 16 bases left between them. The CDR3 loop reads CASRPTGFAGYTF. The CDR3 nucleotides read TGTGCCAGCAGGCCAACAGGATTCGCGGGCTACACCTTC.

The chain's CDR3 is CASSQDGSTEQYF. The CDR3 nucleotides are TGCGCCAGCAGCCAAGACGGGTCGACCGAGCAGTACTTC. The rearrangement joins TRBV4-3 to TRBJ2-7; D unresolved. V was cut by 0 bases and J by 6 bases, with 9 bases left in between. The CDR3 runs 13 residues. In germline, CDR1 is LGHNA, CDR2 YSLEER.

This clonotype was counted at least ten times. The V call is TRBV5-6, the J call TRBJ1-2; no clear D gene. The CDR3 is made up of 14 amino acids. V gave up 2 bases and J gave up 1 base, with 9 bases separating them. Germline CDR1 reads SGHDT; CDR2 reads YYEEEE. This chain's CDR3 is CASSFPDFNYGYTF. DNA of the CDR3: TGTGCCAGCAGCTTTCCAGATTTTAACTATGGCTACACCTTC.

This clonotype was seen at least ten times. CDR3 region: CASSLYRGISNEQFF. The CDR3 DNA sequence: TGTGCCAGCAGCTTATACAGGGGAATTTCCAATGAGCAGTTCTTC. The chain recombines TRBV7-3 with TRBJ2-1; 7 bases fit TRBD1. The CDR3 totals 15 residues. Germline CDR1 SGHTA, CDR2 FQGTGA. V was pared by 2 bases and J by 6 bases, with 7 bases of the junction left unmatched.

This clonotype has ten or more counts. V usage is TRBV12-3 or TRBV12-4 and J usage is TRBJ1-5; a possible D gene is TRBD1 (5 bases). V dropped 1 base and J dropped 2 bases, with 12 bases sitting between them. CDR3 length: 16 amino acids. CDR3 residues: CASSLGSGGGNQPQHF. The CDR3 DNA reads as TGTGCCAGCAGTTTAGGTTCAGGAGGGGGCAATCAGCCCCAGCATTTT.